These 16 T cell receptor beta chains were sequenced from one sample in a study of CD8 T cells in ankylosing spondylitis. TCRdb independently ran MiXCR on the 5' RACE reads; one entry per CDR3 protein. Here the sample spans around 99,000 distinct CDR3 sequences, about 8.8% being singletons. The specimen was blood, either unsorted or a sorted T cell fraction (not recorded which). The receptors were gathered from a male donor with ankylosing spondylitis or in good health (not recorded which).

This sequence joins TRBV21-1 and TRBJ2-2; the D call TRBD1 from the table was never checked on the DNA. TRBV21-1 is recorded as a pseudogene. The CDR3 loop spans 17 amino acids. The CDR3 DNA reads TGTGCCAGCAACGGACAGGGTACAAAGAGGAACACCGGGGAGCTGTTTTTT. Its translation is CASNGQGTKRNTGELFF.

This clonotype was counted many times. The V and J genes are TRBV28 and TRBJ2-3, with 12 positions matching TRBD2. CDR3 length: 16 amino acids. V shed 3 bases, J shed 3 bases, and the junction held 4 bases outside the gene matches. Germline values: CDR1 MDHEN, CDR2 SYDVKM. Here the CDR3 DNA reads TGTGCCAGCAGTTTTTTAGGGACTAGCGGGACAGATACGCAGTATTTT. It yields the protein CASSFLGTSGTDTQYF.

The rearrangement links TRBV6-1 to TRBJ2-7, with TRBD1 matching 9 bases. Germline V gives CDR1 MNHNS, CDR2 SASEGT. V was clipped by 8 bases and J by 5 bases; unmatched bases: 13. CDR3 length: 15 residues. The CDR3: CASPREDRGSHEQYF. In DNA, the CDR3 is TGTGCCAGCCCCCGGGAGGACAGGGGATCCCACGAGCAGTACTTC.

This clonotype was observed at least ten times. V and J are TRBV28 and TRBJ2-7; maybe TRBD1 (6 bases). Trimming shortened V by 6 bases and J by 2 bases, and 14 bases separated the two germline ends. The germline gives CDR1 MDHEN, CDR2 SYDVKM. CDR3 length: 14 residues. The CDR3: CASSNRQDAYEQYF. The DNA of the CDR3 is TGTGCCAGCAGCAACCGACAGGACGCCTACGAGCAGTACTTC.

This clonotype was counted many times. This chain links TRBV7-2 with TRBJ2-4, with D uncertain. CDR3 size: 16 residues. In germline, CDR1 is SGHTA, CDR2 FQGNSA. The V end lost 5 bases, the J end lost 0 bases, and 14 bases lay between the germline ends. CDR3 protein: CASSPRTTLAKNIQYF. The CDR3 coding sequence is TGTGCCAGCAGCCCAAGGACGACTTTAGCCAAAAACATTCAGTACTTC.

This clonotype was observed at least ten times. The genes are TRBV18 and TRBJ1-1, with 8 bases fitting TRBD1. Germline V lookup: CDR1 KGHSH, CDR2 LQKENI. This CDR3 has 15 amino acids. The J segment lost 4 bases and the V segment lost 6 bases, leaving 10 bases of the junction unmatched. The CDR3 nucleotides read TGTGCCAGCTCGGAGCAGGGGGCGAGGGGCACTGAAGCTTTCTTT. Amino acid sequence: CASSEQGARGTEAFF.

This clonotype appeared many times. The CDR3 is CASRTMGGPYTDTQYF. The DNA of the CDR3 is TGTGCCAGCAGGACCATGGGTGGACCGTACACAGATACGCAGTATTTT. The chain carries TRBV6-1 and TRBJ2-3; D unclear. The V end lost 6 bases, the J end lost 2 bases, and 18 bases lay between the germline ends. There are 16 residues in the CDR3. Germline V lookup: CDR1 MNHNS, CDR2 SASEGT.

This clonotype was seen many times. The V gene is TRBV5-1, the J gene TRBJ2-2; D might be TRBD1 or TRBD2, each matching 6 bases. V was clipped by 0 bases and J by 4 bases, with 13 bases between them. This CDR3 has 16 amino acids. Germline V gene data show CDR1 as SGHRS and CDR2 as YFSETQ. The CDR3 coding sequence is TGCGCCAGCAGCTTGGCCGGGGGCGTGGGCACCGGGGAGCTGTTTTTT. Its protein is CASSLAGGVGTGELFF. Full variable domain (outside the CDR3, taken from reference TRBV5-1 and TRBJ2-2): KAGVTQTPRYLIKTRGQQVTLSCSPISGHRSVSWYQQTPGQGLQFLFEYFSETQRNKGNFPGRFSGRQFSNSRSEMNVSTLELGDSALYLCASSLAGGVGTGELFFGEGSRLTVL.

This clonotype occurred a few times. V gene TRBV28 combines with J gene TRBJ2-6; 7 bases are shared with TRBD1. CDR1 MDHEN and CDR2 SYDVKM come from the germline V gene. With V trimmed by 4 bases and J by 0 bases, 3 bases remained unmatched. This CDR3 has 16 residues. CDR3 region: CASSSDRASGANVLTF. The CDR3, as DNA: TGTGCCAGCAGTTCCGACAGGGCCTCTGGGGCCAACGTCCTGACTTTC.

This clonotype was observed many times. V usage is TRBV20-1 and J usage is TRBJ1-2; D is unresolved. Trimming shortened V by 0 bases and J by 8 bases, and 10 bases separated the two germline ends. This CDR3 has 12 amino acids. Germline V gives CDR1 DFQATT, CDR2 SNEGSKA (reference sequence). Written as DNA, the CDR3 is TGCAGTGCTAGAGACTCCCAGCCCGGCTACACCTTC. Amino acid sequence: CSARDSQPGYTF.

The table lists this clonotype with many counts. The rearrangement links TRBV6-5 to TRBJ2-2, with D possibly matching TRBD2 (5 bases). The length of the CDR3 is 12 residues. The V and J ends lost 7 bases and 9 bases respectively, with 12 bases between them. Looked up from germline, CDR1 is MNHEY and CDR2 is SVGAGI. This CDR3 reads CASTGLGWELFF. Here the CDR3 DNA reads TGTGCCAGCACCGGACTTGGTTGGGAGCTGTTTTTT.

This clonotype was recorded at least ten times. The chain uses TRBV18 and TRBJ2-7; TRBD1 agrees at 8 bases. Trimming at V came to 5 bases and at J to 3 bases, leaving 0 bases not matched to a gene. The germline CDR1 and CDR2 sequences are KGHSH and LQKENI. This CDR3 is 12 amino acids long. CDR3 in DNA: TGTGCCAGCTCAACAGGGGGCTACGAGCAGTACTTC. It is translated as CASSTGGYEQYF. The full variable domain, in which reference TRBV18 and TRBJ2-7 provide the parts outside the CDR3, is NAGVMQNPRHLVRRRGQEARLRCSPMKGHSHVYWYRQLPEEGLKFMVYLQKENIIDESGMPKERFSAEFPKEGPSILRIQQVVRGDSAAYFCASSTGGYEQYFGPGTRLTVT.

This clonotype showed up many times. This chain uses TRBV29-1 with TRBJ1-2; tentative D call: TRBD1 (5 bases). CDR3 size: 14 residues. Trimming stripped 4 bases from V and 0 bases from J, with 12 bases between. Germline V CDR1 and CDR2: SQVTM, ANQGSEA. CDR3 DNA sequence: TGCAGCGTTGCGGTACAGGCCACTAACTATGGCTACACCTTC. This translates into CSVAVQATNYGYTF. Full variable domain (rest looked up from reference TRBV29-1 and TRBJ1-2): SAVISQKPSRDICQRGTSLTIQCQVDSQVTMMFWYRQQPGQSLTLIATANQGSEATYESGFVIDKFPISRPNLTFSTLTVSNMSPEDSSIYLCSVAVQATNYGYTFGSGTRLTVV.

This clonotype occurred many times. This chain connects TRBV20-1 to TRBJ2-3; no clear D. The length of the CDR3 is 11 residues. Trimming removed 6 bases at V and 8 bases at J, with 12 bases between. Germline V gene data show CDR1 as DFQATT and CDR2 as SNEGSKA (reference sequence). CDR3 DNA: TGCAGTGCGGAACTGGCTAGTACGCAGTATTTT. Encoded protein: CSAELASTQYF.

This clonotype was detected ten times or more. The V call is TRBV7-9, the J call TRBJ1-6; D unresolved. Trimming took 1 base from V and 5 from J, leaving 9 bases between them. Germline V gene data show CDR1 as SEHNR and CDR2 as FQNEAQ (reference sequence). The CDR3 runs to 15 residues. DNA of the CDR3: TGTGCCAGCAGCTTAGGTAACAGCGATAATTCACCCCTCCACTTT. It translates to CASSLGNSDNSPLHF.

The chain carries TRBV15 and TRBJ2-2; D is possibly TRBD1 (5 bases). The CDR3 loop spans 16 amino acids. The germline gives CDR1 LNHNV, CDR2 YYDKDF (reference sequence). The V and J ends lost 0 bases and 0 bases respectively, with 8 bases between them. This chain's CDR3 is CATSRDRTPNTGELFF. The DNA for the CDR3 is TGTGCCACCAGCAGAGATCGGACACCGAACACCGGGGAGCTGTTTTTT.